Included here is one T cell receptor (beta chain) sequence, with context. Its specificity is not known. These data come from a study of cytomegalovirus exposure and HLA in healthy donors. Broader study findings: A list of 164 TCR beta chains associated with cytomegalovirus was given. What a later analysis reportedly showed was that an Asian-associated ancestry cluster had fewer N-insertions than the 666-donor mean.

The CDR3 covers 13 residues. Germline V CDR1 and CDR2: SGHAT, FQNNGV. The PCR made use of 60 Vbeta and 13 Jbeta primers. Assay used: immunoSEQ multiplex PCR; TCRdb lists only in-frame clones, some missing. The sample carries about 150,000 clones, around 81% recorded once. Sequenced input: PBMCs. This receptor was obtained from a man in his forties in good health and CMV-seronegative. V usage is TRBV11-2 and J usage is TRBJ2-7; a possible D gene is TRBD2 (6 bases). CDR3 coding DNA: TGTGCCAGCATCTTAGGGGAGGTGGGCGAGCAGTACGTC. Protein: CASILGEVGEQYV.